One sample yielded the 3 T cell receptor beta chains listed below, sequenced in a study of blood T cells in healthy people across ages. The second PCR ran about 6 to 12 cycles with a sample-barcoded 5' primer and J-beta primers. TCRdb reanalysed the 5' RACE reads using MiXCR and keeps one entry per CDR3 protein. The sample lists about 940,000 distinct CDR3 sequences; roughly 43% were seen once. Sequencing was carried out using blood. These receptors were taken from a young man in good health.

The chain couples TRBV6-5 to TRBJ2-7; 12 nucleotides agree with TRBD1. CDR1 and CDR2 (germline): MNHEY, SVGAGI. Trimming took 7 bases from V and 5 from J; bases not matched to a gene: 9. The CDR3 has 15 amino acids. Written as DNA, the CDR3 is TGTGCCAGCACTTCTCCGGGACAGGGGGCCCACGAGCAGTACTTC. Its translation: CASTSPGQGAHEQYF.

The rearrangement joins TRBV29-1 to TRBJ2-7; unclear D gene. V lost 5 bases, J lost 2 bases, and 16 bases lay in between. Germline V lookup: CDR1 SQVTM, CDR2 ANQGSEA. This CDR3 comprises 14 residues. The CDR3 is CSVTKVGITYEQYF. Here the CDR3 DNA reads TGCAGCGTTACAAAGGTAGGAATAACCTACGAGCAGTACTTC.

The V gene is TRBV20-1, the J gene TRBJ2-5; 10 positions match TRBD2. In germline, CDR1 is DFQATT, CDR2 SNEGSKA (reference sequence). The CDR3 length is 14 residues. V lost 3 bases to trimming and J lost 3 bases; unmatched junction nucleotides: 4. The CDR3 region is CSARAGTSEETQYF. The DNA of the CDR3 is TGCAGTGCTAGGGCCGGGACTAGCGAAGAGACCCAGTACTTC.